These 5 T cell receptor beta chains share one sample of origin, sequenced in a study of T cell repertoires in cytomegalovirus infection. TCRdb re-analysed the reads in MiXCR, keeping a single row per CDR3 protein. The table has about half a million distinct CDR3 sequences, approximately 42% seen once. No antigens are known for them. The material was cultured PBMCs, obtained from culture after CMV antigen stimulation. Receptor source: a human donor in good health (CMV status not recorded). Some clones in this sample may be carry-over from other donors' samples.

V gene TRBV28 combines with J gene TRBJ2-3; no definite D call. The CDR3 totals 15 residues. CDR1 and CDR2 from the germline V gene are MDHEN and SYDVKM. Trimming removed 1 base at V and 7 bases at J, with 15 bases between. As DNA, the CDR3 is TGTGCCAGCAGTTTATCCGCCCGACGCTTAAATACGCAGTATTTT. Protein sequence: CASSLSARRLNTQYF.

Of note for this clonotype: One end of the junction varies from germline; a read error may be responsible. V and J are TRBV12-3 or TRBV12-4 and TRBJ2-1, with a possible D match to TRBD2 (6 bases). The CDR3 has 14 amino acids. The CDR3 protein is CASAPGLGEREQSF. Here the CDR3 DNA reads TGTGCCAGCGCCCCGGGACTGGGAGAAAGAGAGCAGTCCTTC.

On this clonotype itself: One end of the junction fails to match germline, which may point to a read error. The CDR3 here is CASSQGSGDTDTQYF. CDR3 sequence (DNA): TGTGCCAGCAGCCAAGGTAGCGGGGACACAGATACGCAGTATTTT. The V and J genes are TRBV4-1 and TRBJ2-3, with 8 bases identical to TRBD2. Looked up from germline, CDR1 is MGHRA and CDR2 is YSYEKL. The CDR3 runs 15 residues.

The V call is TRBV19, the J call TRBJ2-5, with D hard to call. The germline gives CDR1 LNHDA, CDR2 SQIVND (reference sequence). V lost 7 bases and J lost 4, with 13 bases in between. The CDR3 sequence is 13 residues long. The CDR3 here is CASITRIGETQYF. The CDR3 DNA is TGTGCCAGTATCACCCGGATCGGAGAGACCCAGTACTTC.

V gene TRBV19 combines with J gene TRBJ1-4; 8 bases line up with TRBD1. The junction had 9 bases not matched to a gene; V was cut back by 7 bases and J by 2 bases. CDR3 length: 16 residues. Germline CDR1 LNHDA, CDR2 SQIVND (reference sequence). CDR3 in DNA: TGTGCCAGTAAATTTGGCAGGGGGCCGACTAATGAAAAACTGTTTTTT. It specifies CASKFGRGPTNEKLFF.